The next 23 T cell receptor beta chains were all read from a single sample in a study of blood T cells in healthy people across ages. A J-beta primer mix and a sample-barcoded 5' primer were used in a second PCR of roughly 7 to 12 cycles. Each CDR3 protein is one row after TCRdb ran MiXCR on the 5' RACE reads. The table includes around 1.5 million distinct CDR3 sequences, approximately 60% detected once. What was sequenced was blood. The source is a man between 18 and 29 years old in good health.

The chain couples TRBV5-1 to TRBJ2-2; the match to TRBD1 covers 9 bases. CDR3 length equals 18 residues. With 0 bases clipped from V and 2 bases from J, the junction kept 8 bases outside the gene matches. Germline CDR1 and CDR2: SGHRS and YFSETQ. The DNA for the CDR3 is TGCGCCAGCAGCTTGGGGCCGGGACAGGGTAATAACACCGGGGAGCTGTTTTTT. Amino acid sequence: CASSLGPGQGNNTGELFF. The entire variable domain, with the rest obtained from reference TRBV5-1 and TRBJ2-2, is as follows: KAGVTQTPRYLIKTRGQQVTLSCSPISGHRSVSWYQQTPGQGLQFLFEYFSETQRNKGNFPGRFSGRQFSNSRSEMNVSTLELGDSALYLCASSLGPGQGNNTGELFFGEGSRLTVL.

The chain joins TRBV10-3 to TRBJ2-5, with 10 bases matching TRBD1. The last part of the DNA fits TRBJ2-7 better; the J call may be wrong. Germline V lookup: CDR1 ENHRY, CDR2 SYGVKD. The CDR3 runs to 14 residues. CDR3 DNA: TGTGCCATCAGCCTCCGGGACAGGGGCCACGAGCAGTACTTC. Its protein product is CAISLRDRGHEQYF.

The CDR3 sequence is CASSQPQGAWETQYF. Written as DNA, the CDR3 is TGTGCCAGCAGCCAACCGCAGGGGGCCTGGGAGACCCAGTACTTC. The chain couples TRBV7-2 to TRBJ2-5; 8 bases are shared with TRBD1. The germline CDR1 and CDR2 sequences are SGHTA and FQGNSA. The CDR3 runs 15 residues. The V segment lost 5 bases and the J segment 5 bases; nucleotides outside the gene matches: 10.

CDR3 in DNA: TGCAGTGCTTTTGGGGACTACAATGAGCAGTTCTTC. Its protein product is CSAFGDYNEQFF. V gene TRBV20-1 combines with J gene TRBJ2-1; D is unclear. CDR1 DFQATT and CDR2 SNEGSKA come from the germline V gene (reference sequence). This CDR3 is built from 12 residues. Trimming removed 5 bases at V and 3 bases at J, with 8 bases between.

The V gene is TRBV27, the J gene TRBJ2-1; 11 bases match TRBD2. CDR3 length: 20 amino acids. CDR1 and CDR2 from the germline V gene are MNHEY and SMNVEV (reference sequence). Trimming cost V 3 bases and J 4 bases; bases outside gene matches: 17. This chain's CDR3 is CASSFTPVLAGGPTYNEQFF. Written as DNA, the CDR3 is TGTGCCAGCAGTTTTACCCCGGTGTTAGCGGGAGGGCCGACATACAATGAGCAGTTCTTC.

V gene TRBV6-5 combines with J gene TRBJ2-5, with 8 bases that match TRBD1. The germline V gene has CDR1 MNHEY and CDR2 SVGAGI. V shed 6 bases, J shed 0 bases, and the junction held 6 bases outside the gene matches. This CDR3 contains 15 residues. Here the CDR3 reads CASRMRTGYQETQYF. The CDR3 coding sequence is TGTGCCAGCAGGATGAGGACAGGGTACCAAGAGACCCAGTACTTC.

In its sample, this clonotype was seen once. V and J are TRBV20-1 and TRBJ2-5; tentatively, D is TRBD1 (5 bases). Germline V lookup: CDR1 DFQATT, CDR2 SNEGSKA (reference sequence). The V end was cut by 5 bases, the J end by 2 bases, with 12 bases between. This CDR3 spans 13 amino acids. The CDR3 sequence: CSASQGLQETQYF. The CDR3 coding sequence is TGCAGTGCTTCCCAGGGTTTACAAGAGACCCAGTACTTC.

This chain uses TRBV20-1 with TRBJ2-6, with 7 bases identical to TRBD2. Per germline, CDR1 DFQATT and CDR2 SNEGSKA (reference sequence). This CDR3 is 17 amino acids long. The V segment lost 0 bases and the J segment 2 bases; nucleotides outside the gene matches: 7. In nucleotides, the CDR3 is TGCAGTGCTAGAGACGGCGGGAGTGGAACTGGGGCCAACGTCCTGACTTTC. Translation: CSARDGGSGTGANVLTF.

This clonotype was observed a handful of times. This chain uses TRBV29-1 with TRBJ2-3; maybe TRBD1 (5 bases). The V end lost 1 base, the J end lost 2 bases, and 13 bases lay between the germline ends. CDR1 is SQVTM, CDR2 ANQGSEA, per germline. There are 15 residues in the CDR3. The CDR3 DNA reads TGCAGCGTTGAAGTCGGTTACAGGCTCACAGATACGCAGTATTTT. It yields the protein CSVEVGYRLTDTQYF.

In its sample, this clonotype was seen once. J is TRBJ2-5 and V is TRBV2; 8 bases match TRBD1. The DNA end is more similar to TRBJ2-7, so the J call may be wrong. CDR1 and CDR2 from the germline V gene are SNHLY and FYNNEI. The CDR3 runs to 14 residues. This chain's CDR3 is CASSDGTGRYEQYF. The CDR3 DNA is TGTGCCAGCAGTGACGGGACAGGTCGCTACGAGCAGTACTTC.

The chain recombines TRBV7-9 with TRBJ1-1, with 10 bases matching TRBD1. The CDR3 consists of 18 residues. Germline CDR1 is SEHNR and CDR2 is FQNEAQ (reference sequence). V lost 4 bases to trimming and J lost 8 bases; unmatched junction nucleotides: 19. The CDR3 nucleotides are TGTGCCAGCAGCTCTCCTCGGAGAGGGACAGGGGTTTCCCCAGAAGCTTTCTTT. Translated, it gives CASSSPRRGTGVSPEAFF.

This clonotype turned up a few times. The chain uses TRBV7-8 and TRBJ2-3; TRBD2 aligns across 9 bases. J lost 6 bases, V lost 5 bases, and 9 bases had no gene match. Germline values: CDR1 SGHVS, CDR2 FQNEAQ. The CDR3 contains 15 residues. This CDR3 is CASSPLAGAADTQYF. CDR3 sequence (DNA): TGTGCCAGCAGCCCCTTAGCGGGGGCGGCGGATACGCAGTATTTT.

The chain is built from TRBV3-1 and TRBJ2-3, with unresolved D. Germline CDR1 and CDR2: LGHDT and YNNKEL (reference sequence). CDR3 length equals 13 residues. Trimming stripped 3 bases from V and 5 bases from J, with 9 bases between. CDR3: CASSQGLEDTQYF. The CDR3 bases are TGTGCCAGCAGCCAGGGTTTGGAAGATACGCAGTATTTT.

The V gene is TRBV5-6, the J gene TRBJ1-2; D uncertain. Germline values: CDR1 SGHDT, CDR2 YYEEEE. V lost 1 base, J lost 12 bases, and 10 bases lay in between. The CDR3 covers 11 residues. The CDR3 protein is CASSLREGHTF. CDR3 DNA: TGTGCCAGCAGCTTGAGAGAGGGCCACACCTTC.

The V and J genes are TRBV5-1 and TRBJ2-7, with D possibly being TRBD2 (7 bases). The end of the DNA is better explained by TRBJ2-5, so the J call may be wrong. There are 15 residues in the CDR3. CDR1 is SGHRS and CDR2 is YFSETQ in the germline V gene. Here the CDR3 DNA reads TGCGCCAGCAGCTTGGTCACCAGGGGAGGGGAGACCCAGTACTTC. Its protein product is CASSLVTRGGETQYF.

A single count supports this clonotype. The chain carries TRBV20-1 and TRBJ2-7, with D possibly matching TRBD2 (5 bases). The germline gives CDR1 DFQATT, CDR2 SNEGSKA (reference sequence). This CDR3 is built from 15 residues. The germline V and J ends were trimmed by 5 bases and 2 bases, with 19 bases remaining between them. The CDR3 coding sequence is TGCAGTGCTGGCCGGAGAGCGGACGCCGCCTACGAGCAGTACTTC. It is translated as CSAGRRADAAYEQYF.

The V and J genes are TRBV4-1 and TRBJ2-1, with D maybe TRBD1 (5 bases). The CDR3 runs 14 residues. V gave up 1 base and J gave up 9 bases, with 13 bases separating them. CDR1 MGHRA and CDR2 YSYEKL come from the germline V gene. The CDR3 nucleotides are TGCGCCAGCAGCCAAGCAGGTTTCGACAGTGAGCAGTTCTTC. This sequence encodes CASSQAGFDSEQFF.

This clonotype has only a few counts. CDR3 coding DNA: TGTGCCAGCAGTTACACAGGGGCCTACGAGCAGTACTTC. Its protein product is CASSYTGAYEQYF. The chain links TRBV12-3 or TRBV12-4 to TRBJ2-7, with 7 positions matching TRBD1. This CDR3 is built from 13 residues. V dropped 4 bases and J dropped 2; count of bases not matched to a gene: 2.

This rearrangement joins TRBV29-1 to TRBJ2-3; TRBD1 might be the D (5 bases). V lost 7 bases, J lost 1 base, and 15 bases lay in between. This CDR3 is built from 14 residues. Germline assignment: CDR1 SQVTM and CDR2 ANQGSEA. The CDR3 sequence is CSAQDSYRTDTQYF. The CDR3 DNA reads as TGCAGCGCACAAGACAGTTACCGCACAGATACGCAGTATTTT.

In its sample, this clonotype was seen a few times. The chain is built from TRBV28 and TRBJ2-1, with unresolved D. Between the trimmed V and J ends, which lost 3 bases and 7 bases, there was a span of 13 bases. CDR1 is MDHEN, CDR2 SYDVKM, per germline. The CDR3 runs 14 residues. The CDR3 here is CASSFVSGGNEQFF. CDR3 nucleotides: TGTGCCAGCAGTTTCGTTTCTGGCGGAAATGAGCAGTTCTTC. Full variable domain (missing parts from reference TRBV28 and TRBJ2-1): DVKVTQSSRYLVKRTGEKVFLECVQDMDHENMFWYRQDPGLGLRLIYFSYDVKMKEKGDIPEGYSVSREKKERFSLILESASTNQTSMYLCASSFVSGGNEQFFGPGTRLTVL.

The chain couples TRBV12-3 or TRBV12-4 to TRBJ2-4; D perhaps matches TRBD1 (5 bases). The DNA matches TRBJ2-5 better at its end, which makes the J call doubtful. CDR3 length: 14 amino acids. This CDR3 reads CASRPKGLSETQYF. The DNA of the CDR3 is TGTGCCAGCAGACCAAAGGGGCTATCGGAGACCCAGTACTTC.

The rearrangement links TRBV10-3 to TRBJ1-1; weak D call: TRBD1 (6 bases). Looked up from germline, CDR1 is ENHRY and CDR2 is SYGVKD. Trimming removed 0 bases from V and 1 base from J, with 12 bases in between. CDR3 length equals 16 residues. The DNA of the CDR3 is TGTGCCATCAGTGAGTCGGGGGCCGGAGGGAACACTGAAGCTTTCTTT. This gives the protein CAISESGAGGNTEAFF.

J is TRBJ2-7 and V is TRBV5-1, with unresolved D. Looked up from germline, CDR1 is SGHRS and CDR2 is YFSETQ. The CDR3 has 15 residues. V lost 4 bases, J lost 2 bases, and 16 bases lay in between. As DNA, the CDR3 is TGCGCCAGCAGCGTAGGACCGCCCAGGCCCTACGAGCAGTACTTC. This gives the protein CASSVGPPRPYEQYF.